This T cell receptor (beta chain) comes out of a study of T-cell reconstitution after alpha-beta-depleted transplantation in children. Study-level findings and limits: Expanded graft clones, several hundred of them, were reportedly the source of alpha-beta T cells about two months after transplant. Surviving recipient T cells and thymic progenitors underlay high day-60 TCRbeta diversity in some patients. It was newly produced T cells that mostly accounted for T-cell counts and diversity one year after transplant.

The CDR3 has 14 residues. The junction had 12 bases not matched to a gene; V was cut back by 5 bases and J by 6 bases. Germline CDR1 reads SQVTM; CDR2 reads ANQGSEA. In its sample, this clonotype was seen many times. The antigen is unknown. Construction of the TCRbeta library involved unique molecular identifiers. Using its own MiXCR run on the PCR reads, TCRdb lists one record per CDR3 protein. Of 200,000 to 250,000 distinct CDR3 sequences detected, about 7% appear once; the ten largest clones hold less than 7%. This clonotype originated in a boy between 2 and 10 years old with acute lymphoblastic leukemia, due to receive a stem cell transplant. The sample here was PBMCs, taken before TCRalphabeta/CD19-depleted stem cell transplant. V usage is TRBV29-1 and J usage is TRBJ2-7, with 8 bases that match TRBD1. This chain's CDR3 is CSVKSGQGAFEQYF. CDR3 sequence (DNA): TGCAGCGTTAAATCGGGCCAGGGGGCCTTCGAGCAGTACTTC.